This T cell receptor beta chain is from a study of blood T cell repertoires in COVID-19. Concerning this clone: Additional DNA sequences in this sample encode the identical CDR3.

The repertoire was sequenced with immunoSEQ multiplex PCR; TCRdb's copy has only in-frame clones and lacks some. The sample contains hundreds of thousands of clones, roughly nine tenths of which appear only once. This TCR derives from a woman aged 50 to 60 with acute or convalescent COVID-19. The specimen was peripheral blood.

CDR3: CASSFLGPDQPQHF. CDR3 bases: TGTGCCAGTAGTTTCCTGGGGCCGGATCAGCCCCAGCATTTT. The V gene is TRBV19, the J gene TRBJ1-5; D might be TRBD1 (5 bases). V was clipped by 5 bases and J by 5 bases, with 13 bases between them. Germline V CDR1 and CDR2: LNHDA, SQIVND (reference sequence). The CDR3 extends over 14 amino acids.